This section outlines one T cell receptor (beta chain) sequence together with its context. This specimen belongs to a study of blood T cell repertoires in COVID-19. Across the whole study: The United States, Italy and Spain were the sources of the acute and convalescent COVID-19 samples.

CDR1 is SEHNR, CDR2 FQNEAQ, per germline (reference sequence). The germline V and J ends were trimmed by 5 bases and 2 bases, with 13 bases remaining between them. The CDR3 runs 16 residues. Original data processing: Estimation of nucleated cell counts relied on the amplification of reference gene primers. Generated by immunoSEQ multiplex PCR, the TCRdb table keeps only in-frame clones and is missing some. V and J calls plus clone size are reproduced from that table; the DNA served to infer D and trimming. The data show under 200,000 clones, about four fifths seen once. The sequencing sample was made of peripheral blood. The source of this sequence is a woman aged 40 to 50 with acute or convalescent COVID-19. This chain uses TRBV7-9 with TRBJ2-6, with D possibly being TRBD1 (7 bases). The CDR3 protein is CASSLRGRTGANVLTF. The DNA for the CDR3 is TGTGCCAGCAGCCTCAGGGGGAGGACTGGGGCCAACGTCCTGACTTTC.